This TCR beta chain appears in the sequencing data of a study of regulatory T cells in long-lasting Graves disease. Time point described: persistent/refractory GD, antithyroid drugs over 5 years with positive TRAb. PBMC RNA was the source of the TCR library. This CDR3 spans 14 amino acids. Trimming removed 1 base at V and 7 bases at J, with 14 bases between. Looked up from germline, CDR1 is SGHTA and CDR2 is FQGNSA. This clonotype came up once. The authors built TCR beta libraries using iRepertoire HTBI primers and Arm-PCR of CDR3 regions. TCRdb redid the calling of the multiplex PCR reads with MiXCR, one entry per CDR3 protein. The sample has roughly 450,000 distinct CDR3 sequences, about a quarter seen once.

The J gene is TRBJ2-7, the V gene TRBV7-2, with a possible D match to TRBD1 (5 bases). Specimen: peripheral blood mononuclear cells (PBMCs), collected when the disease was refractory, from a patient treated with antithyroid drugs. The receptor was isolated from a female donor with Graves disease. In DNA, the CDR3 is TGTGCCAGCAGCTTAGACCCAGGGTTGTTTGAGCAGTACTTC. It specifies CASSLDPGLFEQYF.